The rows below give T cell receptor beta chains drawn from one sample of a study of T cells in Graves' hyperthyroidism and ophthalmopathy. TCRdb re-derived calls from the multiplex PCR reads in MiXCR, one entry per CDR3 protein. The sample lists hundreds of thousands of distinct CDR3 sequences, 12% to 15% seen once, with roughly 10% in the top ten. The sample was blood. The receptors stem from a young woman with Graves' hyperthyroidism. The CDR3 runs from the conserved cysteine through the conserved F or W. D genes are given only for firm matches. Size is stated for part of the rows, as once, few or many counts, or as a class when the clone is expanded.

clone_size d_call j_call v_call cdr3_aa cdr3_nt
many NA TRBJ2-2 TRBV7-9 CASIKAAGELFF TGTGCCAGCATCAAAGCGGCCGGGGAGCTGTTTTTT
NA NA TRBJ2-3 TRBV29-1 CSVDPDTSGYTQYF TGCAGCGTCGACCCGGACACTTCAGGTTATACGCAGTATTTT
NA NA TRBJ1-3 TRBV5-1 CASSLGGPIGNTIYF TGCGCCAGCAGCTTGGGAGGCCCGATTGGAAACACCATATATTTT
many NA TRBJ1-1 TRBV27 CASSPRQKNTEAFF TGTGCCAGCAGTCCGCGACAGAAGAACACTGAAGCTTTCTTT
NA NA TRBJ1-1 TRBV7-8 CASSFVPRDSSGTEAFF TGTGCCAGCAGCTTTGTCCCCCGGGATTCGAGTGGTACTGAAGCTTTCTTT
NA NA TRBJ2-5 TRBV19 CASSIAGPEETQYF TGTGCCAGTAGTATAGCGGGCCCCGAGGAGACCCAGTACTTC
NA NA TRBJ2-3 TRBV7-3 CASSQLGLADTQYF TGTGCCAGCAGCCAGCTAGGATTGGCAGATACGCAGTATTTT
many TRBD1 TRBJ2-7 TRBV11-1 CASSRGQGTSYEQYF TGTGCCAGCAGCCGCGGACAGGGGACTTCCTACGAGCAGTACTTC
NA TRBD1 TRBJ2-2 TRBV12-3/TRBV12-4 CASSSGQGANTGELFF TGTGCCAGCAGTTCAGGACAGGGGGCGAACACCGGGGAGCTGTTTTTT
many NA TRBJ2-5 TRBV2 CASSEVWGRETQYF TGTGCCAGCAGTGAAGTCTGGGGGCGGGAGACCCAGTACTTC
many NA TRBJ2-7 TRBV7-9 CASSLVSDSTYEQYF TGTGCCAGCAGCTTAGTTAGCGATTCAACCTACGAGCAGTACTTC
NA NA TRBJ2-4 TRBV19 CASSMWEWGKNIQYF TGTGCCAGTAGTATGTGGGAGTGGGGCAAAAACATTCAGTACTTC
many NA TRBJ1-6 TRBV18 CASSFGTDNSPLHF TGTGCCAGCTCATTCGGGACGGACAATTCACCCCTCCACTTT
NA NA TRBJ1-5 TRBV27 CASSFVGGGNQPQHF TGTGCCAGCAGTTTTGTGGGGGGAGGCAATCAGCCCCAGCATTTT
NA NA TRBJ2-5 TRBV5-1 CASSPWEAGETQYF TGCGCCAGCAGCCCCTGGGAGGCGGGGGAGACCCAGTACTTC
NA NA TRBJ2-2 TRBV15 CATRPPGTGELFF TGTGCCACCCGTCCCCCCGGAACCGGGGAGCTGTTTTTT
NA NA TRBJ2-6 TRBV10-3 CAISEGGAGANVLTF TGTGCCATCAGTGAAGGAGGGGCTGGGGCCAACGTCCTGACTTTC
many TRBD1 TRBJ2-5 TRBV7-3 CASSSQGGPETQYF TGTGCCAGCAGCTCACAGGGGGGTCCAGAGACCCAGTACTTC
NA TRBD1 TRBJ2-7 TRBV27 CASSPVTGGVYEQYF TGTGCCAGCAGCCCCGTGACAGGGGGCGTCTACGAGCAGTACTTC
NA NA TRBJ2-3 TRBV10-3 CATREGTQYF TGTGCCACCAGAGAGGGAACGCAGTATTTT